This TCR beta chain derives from a study of Tregs in tolerant kidney transplant recipients. Sequencing used immunoSEQ multiplex PCR; TCRdb keeps in-frame clones, though not all of them. This sample has 90,000 to 150,000 clones, with around 94% found just once. Study-level results: Biological reproducibility was not directly addressed, but technical replication error appeared minimal.

Per the germline V gene, CDR1 is SGHRS and CDR2 is YFSETQ. Deletions cut 0 bases from V and 2 bases from J, with 8 bases between. CDR3 size: 14 residues. CD4+CD25+CD127- Tregs, CD4+CD25- non-Tregs, CD4 and CD8 cells were sorted. As concerns this clone: What it recognizes is unknown.

Material for sequencing was CD4+ T cells from blood. The V gene is TRBV5-1, the J gene TRBJ2-5, with D hard to call. The source of this sequence is a human donor in good health. The CDR3 spells CASSLAVGQETQYF. CDR3 sequence (DNA): TGCGCCAGCAGCTTGGCCGTGGGGCAAGAGACCCAGTACTTC.